The present T cell receptor (beta chain) was sequenced within a study of OX40 agonist ivuxolimab in advanced cancers. The V and J ends lost 1 base and 0 bases respectively, with 6 bases between them. The CDR3 spans 14 residues. Per germline, CDR1 LNHDA and CDR2 SQIVND (reference sequence). The study, taken as a whole, reports: It was also the case that some nonresponders had low normalized T-cell clonal expansion. In CD8+ T cells, expanded clones were on average more numerous than in CD4+.

Concerning this clone: Its antigen is still unknown.

TCRdb keeps only in-frame clones here, not all; method: immunoSEQ multiplex PCR. The repertoire holds approximately 70,000 clones, with over 75% as singletons. This chain uses TRBV19 with TRBJ1-1; D gene uncertain. Sample: CD4+ or CD8+ T cells sorted from blood, taken in a trial of the OX40 agonist ivuxolimab. The sequence derives from an adult with an advanced solid tumor such as melanoma, head and neck, liver or kidney cancer. CDR3 sequence: CASSIGHMNTEAFF. In nucleotides, the CDR3 is TGTGCCAGTAGTATAGGACATATGAACACTGAAGCTTTCTTT. The complete variable domain, with remaining parts taken from reference TRBV19 and TRBJ1-1, reads DGGITQSPKYLFRKEGQNVTLSCEQNLNHDAMYWYRQDPGQGLRLIYYSQIVNDFQKGDIAEGYSVSREKKESFPLTVTSAQKNPTAFYLCASSIGHMNTEAFFGQGTRLTVV.